This T cell receptor beta chain derives from a study of T-cell memory formation after mild COVID-19. Details on this clonotype: The antigen is not known.

Study-wide points: Memory sampled before infection contained some responding clones, suggesting cross-reactive memory joined.

From 5'RACE with constant-segment primers came TCR alpha and TCR beta cDNA libraries that carried sample barcodes and UMIs. TCRdb re-called the 5' RACE reads with MiXCR, one entry per CDR3 protein. This table holds 300,000 to 400,000 distinct CDR3 sequences, around a fifth found once. The germline V gene encodes CDR1 LNHDA and CDR2 SQIVND (reference sequence). Trimming took off 3 bases at V and 1 base at J, with 3 bases between the two ends. CDR3 length: 13 residues. The clonotype comes from an adult woman who had mild COVID-19 (a few samples of this study predate the infection). Cell type and time point are not known. The source material was PBMCs or a T cell subset sorted from them (not recorded which). The V gene is TRBV19, the J gene TRBJ2-2; D remains ambiguous. The CDR3 sequence is CASSMRNTGELFF. The CDR3 DNA sequence: TGTGCCAGTAGTATGAGGAACACCGGGGAGCTGTTTTTT.